One and the same sample provided the 13 T cell receptor beta chains below, sequenced in a study of chemoradiotherapy in HPV16-positive cancers (dated by TCRdb to between 2021 and 2023). The method behind the library was the immunoSEQ multiplex PCR assay. Imported from immuneACCESS, the table was reduced by TCRdb to in-frame sequences with V and J called. These copies leave out some clones; in studies compared against another copy, an unresolved V gene accounts for under half, and the cause of the remainder is not known. The table for this sample lists 4,000 to 6,000 clones; approximately 90% of them were counted only once. The leading ten clones occupy around 4.2% of the sample. Sequencing used tumor tissue, obtained from a patient who underwent chemoradiotherapy. The receptor source for this set is a human donor with HPV-associated anogenital cancer.

V is TRBV7-9 and J is TRBJ2-7; possibly TRBD2 for D (6 bases). This CDR3 is built from 12 residues. Trimming took off 2 bases at V and 5 bases at J, with 7 bases between the two ends. In germline, CDR1 is SEHNR, CDR2 FQNEAQ (reference sequence). CDR3 coding DNA: TGTGCCAGCAGCTTAACGGGGGACGAGCAGTACTTC. It specifies CASSLTGDEQYF.

The chain combines TRBV11-2 with TRBJ2-7, with 7 bases lining up with TRBD1. Germline CDR1 SGHAT, CDR2 FQNNGV. V lost 4 bases, J lost 7 bases, and 4 bases stayed unmatched. The CDR3 has 12 amino acids. CDR3 region: CASSSQGREQYF. The CDR3 DNA reads as TGTGCCAGCAGCTCACAGGGGCGGGAGCAGTACTTC.

V is TRBV7-6 and J is TRBJ2-7; TRBD2 matches at 9 bases. V trimming: 1 base; J trimming: 1 base; junction bases outside the gene matches: 5. The CDR3 runs 16 residues. CDR1 and CDR2 from the germline V gene are SGHVS and FNYEAQ. The CDR3, as DNA: TGTGCCAGCAGCTTAGGAGCTAGCGGGAATTCCTACGAGCAGTACTTC. Encoded protein: CASSLGASGNSYEQYF.

The chain has TRBV19 and TRBJ2-5; 7 bases are shared with TRBD2. After removal of 7 bases from V and 6 bases from J, the junction contained 5 bases not matched to a gene. Germline V gene data show CDR1 as LNHDA and CDR2 as SQIVND (reference sequence). CDR3 length: 12 amino acids. The CDR3: CASTGLGQTQYF. CDR3 in DNA: TGTGCCAGTACCGGACTAGGTCAGACCCAGTACTTC.

The chain is built from TRBV29-1 and TRBJ1-1; 7 bases fit TRBD1. CDR1 is SQVTM, CDR2 ANQGSEA, per germline. Unmatched junction bases numbered 6, after V lost 6 bases and J lost 5 bases. This CDR3 region has 12 residues. CDR3 region: CSVGTERTEAFF. Here the CDR3 DNA reads TGCAGCGTGGGGACAGAAAGAACTGAAGCTTTCTTT.

Note on this clone: Other DNA sequences of this sample code for an identical CDR3. The chain couples TRBV5-1 to TRBJ2-3; TRBD2 might be the D (6 bases). Germline V lookup: CDR1 SGHRS, CDR2 YFSETQ. The CDR3 has 14 residues. V lost 2 bases, J lost 5 bases, and 12 bases lay in between. In DNA, the CDR3 is TGCGCCAGCAGCTTCGGACGGCGGGGAGATACGCAGTATTTT. Amino acid sequence: CASSFGRRGDTQYF. The variable domain in full, completed from reference TRBV5-1 and TRBJ2-3, reads KAGVTQTPRYLIKTRGQQVTLSCSPISGHRSVSWYQQTPGQGLQFLFEYFSETQRNKGNFPGRFSGRQFSNSRSEMNVSTLELGDSALYLCASSFGRRGDTQYFGPGTRLTVL.

The chain joins TRBV5-1 to TRBJ2-3, with 11 nucleotides matching TRBD2. The germline gives CDR1 SGHRS, CDR2 YFSETQ. The CDR3 consists of 15 residues. V gave up 0 bases and J gave up 3 bases; unmatched junction bases: 0. The CDR3 coding sequence is TGCGCCAGCAGCTTGGGGACTAGCGGGACAGATACGCAGTATTTT. Its protein is CASSLGTSGTDTQYF. Together with reference TRBV5-1 and TRBJ2-3, the CDR3 gives the full variable domain: KAGVTQTPRYLIKTRGQQVTLSCSPISGHRSVSWYQQTPGQGLQFLFEYFSETQRNKGNFPGRFSGRQFSNSRSEMNVSTLELGDSALYLCASSLGTSGTDTQYFGPGTRLTVL.

The genes are TRBV5-1 and TRBJ2-3, with D tentatively TRBD1 (5 bases). Between the trimmed V and J ends, which lost 4 bases and 2 bases, there was a span of 11 bases. The CDR3 consists of 14 residues. Germline V CDR1 and CDR2: SGHRS, YFSETQ. As DNA, the CDR3 is TGCGCCAGCAGCACCGACAGAATCACAGATACGCAGTATTTT. Its translation: CASSTDRITDTQYF.

The chain recombines TRBV9 with TRBJ2-3; D is undetermined. This CDR3 is built from 16 residues. The V gene lost 3 bases and the J gene lost 1 base, with 15 bases spanning the gap. Germline lookup yields CDR1 SGDLS and CDR2 YYNGEE. CDR3 nucleotide sequence: TGTGCCAGCAGCGCCTACCCAAGTCTTGGCACAGATACGCAGTATTTT. This sequence encodes CASSAYPSLGTDTQYF.

The rearrangement joins TRBV4-2 to TRBJ2-4; perhaps TRBD2 as D (7 bases). Trimming cost V 4 bases and J 6 bases, with 22 bases left between them. Germline lookup yields CDR1 LGHNA and CDR2 YNFKEQ. The CDR3 is made up of 17 amino acids. CDR3 sequence (DNA): TGTGCCAGCAGCCGGGGACACTTGGTAGGGGGGGCAAACATTCAGTACTTC. Translated: CASSRGHLVGGANIQYF.

As DNA, the CDR3 is TGTGCCAGCAGCCAAGCCACTAGCGGGAGTGGCACAGATACGCAGTATTTT. Translation gives CASSQATSGSGTDTQYF. J is TRBJ2-3 and V is TRBV4-2; 11 positions agree with TRBD2. Germline-derived CDR1 and CDR2 are LGHNA and YNFKEQ. CDR3 length equals 17 residues. V lost 1 base to trimming and J lost 1 base; unmatched junction nucleotides: 4.

The sample holds a few counts of this clone. The rearrangement uses TRBV6-5 and TRBJ2-7; 8 bases agree with TRBD1. CDR1 and CDR2 from the germline V gene are MNHEY and SVGAGI. The CDR3 is 14 amino acids. V trimming: 1 base; J trimming: 5 bases; junction bases outside the gene matches: 4. As DNA, the CDR3 is TGTGCCAGCAGTTACTGGACAGGGCACCACGAGCAGTACTTC. Encoded protein: CASSYWTGHHEQYF.

The V and J genes are TRBV5-6 and TRBJ1-2; TRBD1 matches at 7 bases. V dropped 0 bases and J dropped 5; count of bases not matched to a gene: 4. The CDR3 has 14 residues. Germline values: CDR1 SGHDT, CDR2 YYEEEE. The CDR3 loop is CASSLGDRQYGYTF. The CDR3 DNA reads TGTGCCAGCAGCTTGGGGGACAGACAATATGGCTACACCTTC.